Listed here are 30 T cell receptor beta chains from one sample, sequenced in a study of OX40 agonist ivuxolimab in advanced cancers. Repertoires were generated with immunoSEQ multiplex PCR, while TCRdb's copy carries only in-frame clones and drops some. The top ten clones hold more than 25% of a sample with some 26,000 clones, around four fifths of them seen once. The specimen was CD4+ or CD8+ T cells sorted from blood, collected in a trial of the OX40 agonist ivuxolimab. Receptors were obtained from an adult with an advanced solid tumor such as melanoma, head and neck, liver or kidney cancer.

In its sample, this clone was seen once. This chain links TRBV18 with TRBJ2-5; 7 nucleotides match TRBD1. Per germline, CDR1 KGHSH and CDR2 LQKENI. V lost 5 bases to trimming and J lost 7 bases; unmatched junction nucleotides: 16. The CDR3 contains 16 residues. CDR3 in DNA: TGTGCCAGCTCATTGTACCCGGGACAGACCGATTCGACCCAGTACTTC. Protein product: CASSLYPGQTDSTQYF.

This clone was recorded once. This chain uses TRBV5-5 with TRBJ2-5; TRBD2 is a possible D gene (6 bases). The germline gives CDR1 SGHKS, CDR2 YYEKEE (reference sequence). Trimming left V 6 bases short and J 1 base short, with 22 bases between. The CDR3 consists of 17 residues. In nucleotides, the CDR3 is TGTGCCAGCAATACATTGATAGCGGTTTTGGCCCAAGAGACCCAGTACTTC. It is translated as CASNTLIAVLAQETQYF. The whole variable domain, remainder taken from reference TRBV5-5 and TRBJ2-5, is DAGVTQSPTHLIKTRGQQVTLRCSPISGHKSVSWYQQVLGQGPQFIFQYYEKEERGRGNFPDRFSARQFPNYSSELNVNALLLGDSALYLCASNTLIAVLAQETQYFGPGTRLLVL.

The gene calls are TRBV12-5 and TRBJ2-7; 12 nucleotides match TRBD2. This CDR3 is built from 17 residues. Trimming at V came to 0 bases and at J to 3 bases, leaving 6 bases not matched to a gene. Germline values: CDR1 LGHNT, CDR2 FRNRAP. The CDR3, as DNA: TGTGCTAGTGGTTTGGTAAAACTAGCGGGAGGCTTCTACGAGCAGTACTTC. Protein product: CASGLVKLAGGFYEQYF.

The V and J genes are TRBV27 and TRBJ1-2; D unresolved. CDR3 length equals 15 residues. Germline V gene data show CDR1 as MNHEY and CDR2 as SMNVEV (reference sequence). V lost 2 bases to trimming and J lost 7 bases, with 17 bases between them. The DNA for the CDR3 is TGTGCCAGCAGTTTAGCCCCCTGGATGAGCGGTGGCTACACCTTC. It is translated as CASSLAPWMSGGYTF.

In its sample, this clone was seen a few times. The V call is TRBV21-1, the J call TRBJ1-1; the D call in the table, TRBD1, was not verified against the DNA. TRBV21-1 is labeled a pseudogene. The CDR3 loop spans 13 amino acids. Here the CDR3 reads CASSSTGGTEAFF. DNA for the CDR3: TGTGCCAGCAGCAGCACAGGGGGCACTGAAGCTTTCTTT.

The chain links TRBV20-1 to TRBJ2-3; D ambiguous. The germline V and J ends were trimmed by 5 bases and 11 bases, with 11 bases remaining between them. The CDR3 is 10 residues long. Germline-derived CDR1 and CDR2 are DFQATT and SNEGSKA (reference sequence). The CDR3 DNA reads TGCAGTGCTCCGCAAGAGGTGCAGTATTTT. Protein: CSAPQEVQYF.

This sequence joins TRBV15 and TRBJ1-5, with D unresolved. Germline V gene sequence: CDR1 LNHNV, CDR2 YYDKDF (reference sequence). The CDR3 is made up of 13 amino acids. Trimming removed 1 base from V and 6 bases from J, with 7 bases in between. The CDR3 loop reads CATSRVAGQPQHF. The CDR3 nucleotides are TGTGCCACCAGCAGAGTGGCGGGTCAGCCCCAGCATTTT.

The chain links TRBV6-5 to TRBJ1-1; D unclear. Deletions cut 0 bases from V and 1 base from J, with 6 bases between. This CDR3 has 14 residues. Germline CDR1 is MNHEY and CDR2 is SVGAGI. The CDR3 sequence is CASSYSGGNTEAFF. CDR3 in DNA: TGTGCCAGCAGTTACTCGGGAGGGAACACTGAAGCTTTCTTT.

This clone was observed a handful of times. The genes are TRBV11-2 and TRBJ2-2, with D possibly being TRBD2 (6 bases). The length of the CDR3 is 16 residues. V was clipped by 3 bases and J by 1 base, with 12 bases between them. CDR1 and CDR2 (germline): SGHAT, FQNNGV. CDR3 region: CASSFPRGGNTGELFF. The CDR3 coding sequence is TGTGCCAGCAGCTTTCCACGGGGAGGGAACACCGGGGAGCTGTTTTTT.

In this sample, this clone turned up a few times. The CDR3 reads CSVEEWAESSTDTQYF. The CDR3 DNA reads as TGCAGCGTTGAAGAGTGGGCAGAATCTAGCACAGATACGCAGTATTTT. This rearrangement joins TRBV29-1 to TRBJ2-3; D not certain. The CDR3 length is 16 residues. Germline CDR1 reads SQVTM; CDR2 reads ANQGSEA. Trimming shortened V by 0 bases and J by 0 bases, and 13 bases separated the two germline ends.

The gene calls are TRBV5-1 and TRBJ1-1, with 9 bases that match TRBD1. From germline, CDR1 is SGHRS and CDR2 YFSETQ. J lost 0 bases, V lost 4 bases, and 16 bases had no gene match. The CDR3 spans 19 residues. CDR3 sequence (DNA): TGCGCCAGCAGCCAATTACCGGGACAGGGTTTCGGCATGAACACTGAAGCTTTCTTT. Amino acid sequence: CASSQLPGQGFGMNTEAFF.

The chain employs TRBV6-5 and TRBJ2-1, with D perhaps matching TRBD1 or TRBD2 (7 bases each). Germline V CDR1 and CDR2: MNHEY, SVGAGI. V was trimmed by 0 bases and J by 9 bases, leaving 12 bases between them. The CDR3 has 14 amino acids. The CDR3 sequence: CASSYSSGGGEQFF. The CDR3 DNA sequence: TGTGCCAGCAGTTACTCGTCAGGGGGGGGTGAGCAGTTCTTC.

This clone has a single count. The chain uses TRBV15 and TRBJ1-5; D unclear. Germline V gene data show CDR1 as LNHNV and CDR2 as YYDKDF (reference sequence). This CDR3 is 16 amino acids long. The V end lost 0 bases, the J end lost 0 bases, and 9 bases lay between the germline ends. CDR3 amino acids: CATSREGPYSNQPQHF. Written as DNA, the CDR3 is TGTGCCACCAGCAGAGAAGGGCCGTATAGCAATCAGCCCCAGCATTTT.

V is TRBV6-1 and J is TRBJ2-2, with 7 bases fitting TRBD1. CDR3 length: 15 residues. With 2 bases clipped from V and 5 bases from J, the junction kept 5 bases outside the gene matches. Germline assignment: CDR1 MNHNS and CDR2 SASEGT. The chain's CDR3 is CASSEQVRGTGELFF. The CDR3 nucleotides are TGTGCCAGCAGTGAACAGGTCAGGGGGACCGGGGAGCTGTTTTTT.

This chain joins TRBV7-9 and TRBJ1-1; D is ambiguous. Germline V CDR1 and CDR2: SEHNR, FQNEAQ (reference sequence). CDR3 size: 13 residues. The V gene lost 0 bases and the J gene lost 8 bases, with 10 bases spanning the gap. The CDR3 spells CASSLAGPEEAFF. The CDR3 nucleotides are TGTGCCAGCAGCTTAGCCGGGCCGGAGGAAGCTTTCTTT.

The chain links TRBV19 to TRBJ2-7; 8 bases line up with TRBD1. Trimming removed 3 bases from V and 6 bases from J; junction bases left unmatched: 4. CDR1 LNHDA and CDR2 SQIVND come from the germline V gene (reference sequence). CDR3 length: 13 residues. The CDR3 bases are TGTGCCAGTAGTATTGGGACAGGAACCGAGCAGTACTTC. Translation gives CASSIGTGTEQYF.

The chain joins TRBV15 to TRBJ2-1; D is possibly TRBD1 (6 bases). The V and J ends lost 0 bases and 4 bases respectively, with 16 bases between them. The CDR3 loop spans 17 amino acids. Germline CDR1 is LNHNV and CDR2 is YYDKDF (reference sequence). This CDR3 reads CATSRDGGGVLYNEQFF. The CDR3 region has the DNA TGTGCCACCAGCAGAGATGGGGGCGGAGTCCTTTACAATGAGCAGTTCTTC. The full variable domain, in which reference TRBV15 and TRBJ2-1 provide the parts outside the CDR3, is DAMVIQNPRYQVTQFGKPVTLSCSQTLNHNVMYWYQQKSSQAPKLLFHYYDKDFNNEADTPDNFQSRRPNTSFCFLDIRSPGLGDTAMYLCATSRDGGGVLYNEQFFGPGTRLTVL.

This clone has just one count. The chain combines TRBV5-4 with TRBJ2-7, with 8 bases matching TRBD1. This CDR3 comprises 12 residues. V shed 8 bases, J shed 2 bases, and the junction held 3 bases outside the gene matches. The germline CDR1 and CDR2 sequences are SGHNT and YYREEE (reference sequence). The CDR3 sequence: CARGQGPYEQYF. DNA for the CDR3: TGTGCCAGAGGACAGGGACCCTACGAGCAGTACTTC.

The chain employs TRBV4-2 and TRBJ1-2; unclear D gene. The V end was cut by 6 bases, the J end by 3 bases, with 23 bases between. CDR1 is LGHNA, CDR2 YNFKEQ, per germline. This CDR3 contains 17 residues. CDR3 sequence (DNA): TGTGCCAGCAGAGCCGGGGTCGGGGTTCCTGCCGACTATGGCTACACCTTC. Translation: CASRAGVGVPADYGYTF.

The J gene is TRBJ1-1, the V gene TRBV27; 7 bases map to TRBD1. Trimming took 6 bases from V and 2 from J; bases not matched to a gene: 6. Germline values: CDR1 MNHEY, CDR2 SMNVEV (reference sequence). CDR3 size: 14 residues. CDR3 bases: TGTGCCAGCAGCGCCACAGGGGATAACACTGAAGCTTTCTTT. Translated, it gives CASSATGDNTEAFF.

The rearrangement joins TRBV11-2 to TRBJ2-7; no firm D call. The germline CDR1 and CDR2 sequences are SGHAT and FQNNGV. This CDR3 is built from 15 residues. Trimming removed 0 bases at V and 9 bases at J, with 18 bases between. The CDR3 sequence is CASSLDRQVIAGQYF. The CDR3 nucleotides are TGTGCCAGCAGCTTAGATCGGCAGGTCATCGCTGGGCAGTACTTC.

This clone occurred once. The chain links TRBV5-4 to TRBJ2-7, with D perhaps TRBD1 (6 bases). The CDR3 consists of 15 residues. Germline V gene sequence: CDR1 SGHNT, CDR2 YYREEE (reference sequence). V lost 1 base and J 2 bases, leaving 13 bases between the germline ends. In nucleotides, the CDR3 is TGTGCCAGCAGCTTGACAGGGAAACATCCCTACGAGCAGTACTTC. It yields the protein CASSLTGKHPYEQYF.

The rearrangement links TRBV7-8 to TRBJ2-1, with 11 bases aligning to TRBD2. With V trimmed by 5 bases and J by 5 bases, 14 bases remained unmatched. This CDR3 has 18 amino acids. CDR1 is SGHVS, CDR2 FQNEAQ, per germline. The CDR3 DNA sequence: TGTGCCAGCAGCGTAGGCCTCGGTAGCGGGGGGGTACACAATGAGCAGTTCTTC. It yields the protein CASSVGLGSGGVHNEQFF.

The genes are TRBV30 and TRBJ1-3; D perhaps matches TRBD1 (5 bases). The CDR3 extends over 13 amino acids. Trimming removed 3 bases from V and 0 bases from J, with 6 bases in between. From germline, CDR1 is GTSNPN and CDR2 SVGIG (reference sequence). The CDR3 DNA follows: TGTGCCTGGAGCACAGGCTCTGGAAACACCATATATTTT. Translating gives CAWSTGSGNTIYF.

J is TRBJ2-5 and V is TRBV7-9; 10 nucleotides align to TRBD1. Germline V gives CDR1 SEHNR, CDR2 FQNEAQ (reference sequence). The CDR3 extends over 17 amino acids. The J segment lost 5 bases and the V segment lost 1 base, leaving 10 bases of the junction unmatched. CDR3 sequence: CASSLGWGTGDTETQYF. CDR3 sequence (DNA): TGTGCCAGCAGCTTAGGATGGGGGACAGGGGACACGGAGACCCAGTACTTC.

The chain combines TRBV18 with TRBJ1-2; a weak D match, TRBD1 (6 bases). The CDR3 loop spans 14 amino acids. CDR1 and CDR2 from the germline V gene are KGHSH and LQKENI. V was shortened by 3 bases and J by 6 bases, with 14 bases between the two germline ends. This chain's CDR3 is CASSPMDRIDGYTF. As DNA, the CDR3 is TGTGCCAGCTCACCGATGGACAGAATCGATGGCTACACCTTC. Using reference TRBV18 and TRBJ1-2 for the parts outside the CDR3, the full variable domain is NAGVMQNPRHLVRRRGQEARLRCSPMKGHSHVYWYRQLPEEGLKFMVYLQKENIIDESGMPKERFSAEFPKEGPSILRIQQVVRGDSAAYFCASSPMDRIDGYTFGSGTRLTVV.

The chain couples TRBV4-2 to TRBJ2-7, with a possible D match to TRBD1 (6 bases). There are 17 residues in the CDR3. The ends were cut back, 0 bases at V and 2 bases at J, with 17 bases in the middle. The germline gives CDR1 LGHNA, CDR2 YNFKEQ. The CDR3, as DNA: TGTGCCAGCAGCCAAGATAGACGAACAGGGCCACCCTACGAGCAGTACTTC. Protein product: CASSQDRRTGPPYEQYF.

The chain uses TRBV28 and TRBJ2-1; 11 positions agree with TRBD2. Germline trimming cut 4 bases from V and 7 bases from J; bases unmatched to any gene: 9. CDR1 and CDR2 (germline): MDHEN, SYDVKM. The CDR3 spans 16 residues. CDR3 region: CASSWGPGTSGNEQFF. In DNA form, the CDR3 reads TGTGCCAGCAGTTGGGGGCCCGGGACTAGCGGTAATGAGCAGTTCTTC. The full variable domain, in which reference TRBV28 and TRBJ2-1 provide the parts outside the CDR3, is DVKVTQSSRYLVKRTGEKVFLECVQDMDHENMFWYRQDPGLGLRLIYFSYDVKMKEKGDIPEGYSVSREKKERFSLILESASTNQTSMYLCASSWGPGTSGNEQFFGPGTRLTVL.

The genes are TRBV29-1 and TRBJ2-7; D uncertain. The CDR3 spans 12 residues. CDR1 is SQVTM, CDR2 ANQGSEA, per germline. V lost 3 bases and J lost 2, with 8 bases in between. In DNA, the CDR3 is TGCAGCGTTGAGGTCCAGGCCTACGAGCAGTACTTC. It specifies CSVEVQAYEQYF.

This rearrangement joins TRBV4-1 to TRBJ1-1; D is possibly TRBD1 (6 bases). This CDR3 comprises 14 residues. CDR1 is MGHRA and CDR2 is YSYEKL in the germline V gene. Trimming took 3 bases from V and 3 from J, leaving 11 bases between them. The CDR3 sequence: CASSQRDIDTEAFF. As DNA, the CDR3 is TGCGCCAGCAGCCAGCGGGACATTGACACTGAAGCTTTCTTT.